This note documents a single T cell receptor beta chain sequence. Its antigen is as yet unknown. Trimming stripped 0 bases from V and 3 bases from J, with 10 bases between. The CDR3 is 15 amino acids. The germline V gene has CDR1 SEHNR and CDR2 FQNEAQ (reference sequence). This specimen belongs to a study of T cells in localized non-small cell lung cancer. General study points: Appearances in adjacent lung were noted for a median approximately 58 of the top 100 tumor clones. The highest T cell clonality was in uninvolved adjacent lung, above tumor.

Sequenced by immunoSEQ multiplex PCR; TCRdb stores in-frame clones only, minus some. This table has approximately 67,000 clones, just under 85% appearing once. Specimen: peripheral blood, collected before any cancer treatment. The chain is built from TRBV7-9 and TRBJ2-3, with unresolved D. The receptor was derived from a female donor of 60 years or more with stage I lung adenocarcinoma. The CDR3 protein is CASSLALTETDTQYF. The CDR3 DNA follows: TGTGCCAGCAGCTTAGCACTGACTGAGACAGATACGCAGTATTTT.